One and the same sample provided the 22 T cell receptor beta chains below, sequenced in a study of blood T cell repertoires in COVID-19. TCRdb's table, derived via immunoSEQ multiplex PCR, lists solely in-frame clones and lacks some. Among fewer than 200,000 clones listed, around four fifths were seen once. What was sequenced was peripheral blood. The receptor source for this set is a woman over 75 with acute or convalescent COVID-19.

This clone was seen only a few times. The rearrangement links TRBV7-2 to TRBJ2-7; weak D call: TRBD2 (6 bases). Germline loops: CDR1 SGHTA, CDR2 FQGNSA. The CDR3 has 12 residues. Trimming took off 4 bases at V and 6 bases at J, with 10 bases between the two ends. The CDR3 loop reads CASSYGTGEQYF. Written as DNA, the CDR3 is TGTGCCAGCAGCTACGGGACTGGCGAGCAGTACTTC.

The rearrangement links TRBV4-1 to TRBJ2-3, with D perhaps TRBD1 (6 bases). Germline V gives CDR1 MGHRA, CDR2 YSYEKL. CDR3 length: 15 residues. V was clipped by 5 bases and J by 4 bases, with 16 bases between them. The CDR3 loop reads CASSEGHGQSDTQYF. The CDR3 DNA follows: TGCGCCAGCAGCGAAGGTCACGGACAGTCAGATACGCAGTATTTT.

CDR3 residues: CASSLPQGQPQHF. Here the CDR3 DNA reads TGTGCCAGCAGCTTACCTCAGGGTCAGCCCCAGCATTTT. The rearrangement links TRBV7-2 to TRBJ1-5, with D possibly being TRBD1 (5 bases). In germline, CDR1 is SGHTA, CDR2 FQGNSA. CDR3 size: 13 residues. V gave up 2 bases and J gave up 6 bases, with 8 bases separating them.

Only one count was recorded for this clone. The rearrangement uses TRBV3-1 (or the pseudogene TRBV3-2) and TRBJ2-5, with TRBD2 matching over 15 bases. J gave up 5 bases and V 4 bases, and 5 bases lay outside the gene matches. This CDR3 region has 16 residues. Germline V gene lookup returns CDR1 LGHDT and CDR2 YNNKEL (reference sequence). CDR3 region: CASSPGLAGGEETQYF. The CDR3, as DNA: TGTGCCAGCAGCCCGGGACTAGCGGGGGGCGAGGAGACCCAGTACTTC.

Here the CDR3 DNA reads TGTGCCAGCAGCCCAGACCGAGCAAAGACTAGCGGGACGAACACCGGGGAGCTGTTTTTT. Its translation: CASSPDRAKTSGTNTGELFF. The gene calls are TRBV9 and TRBJ2-2, with TRBD2 matching 11 bases. The trim removed 4 bases at V and 0 bases at J, leaving 14 bases unmatched. Looked up from germline, CDR1 is SGDLS and CDR2 is YYNGEE. CDR3 length: 20 amino acids.

The V gene is TRBV19, the J gene TRBJ1-2; tentative D call: TRBD1 (6 bases). Trimming took off 6 bases at V and 8 bases at J, with 16 bases between the two ends. The CDR3 has 13 residues. CDR1 and CDR2 (germline): LNHDA, SQIVND (reference sequence). CDR3 region: CASRGAAGGGYTF. DNA of the CDR3: TGTGCCAGTAGGGGGGCGGCCGGAGGAGGCTACACCTTC.

The chain is built from TRBV9 and TRBJ1-6; D call uncertain. Trimming stripped 0 bases from V and 5 bases from J, with 6 bases between. The CDR3 contains 14 residues. CDR1 and CDR2 from the germline V gene are SGDLS and YYNGEE. CDR3 region: CASSVEQNNSPLHF. As DNA, the CDR3 is TGTGCCAGCAGCGTAGAACAGAATAATTCACCCCTCCACTTT. The variable domain in full, completed from reference TRBV9 and TRBJ1-6, reads DSGVTQTPKHLITATGQRVTLRCSPRSGDLSVYWYQQSLDQGLQFLIQYYNGEERAKGNILERFSAQQFPDLHSELNLSSLELGDSALYFCASSVEQNNSPLHFGNGTRLTVT.

The chain combines TRBV28 with TRBJ1-6, with 7 bases matching TRBD1. V was pared by 6 bases and J by 10 bases, with 9 bases of the junction left unmatched. The CDR3 covers 14 residues. Per germline, CDR1 MDHEN and CDR2 SYDVKM. The CDR3 is CASSSWTGPSPLHF. CDR3 DNA sequence: TGTGCCAGCAGCTCCTGGACAGGTCCCTCACCCCTCCACTTT.

CDR3 amino acids: CAIREDRGLLSTEAFF. The CDR3 coding sequence is TGTGCCATCAGGGAGGACAGGGGGCTTTTATCCACTGAAGCTTTCTTT. The chain has TRBV10-3 and TRBJ1-1; 11 bases fit TRBD1. Trimming took 6 bases from V and 4 from J; bases not matched to a gene: 10. The CDR3 totals 16 residues. Germline loops: CDR1 ENHRY, CDR2 SYGVKD.

The chain has TRBV19 and TRBJ2-6; D remains unclear. V gave up 5 bases and J gave up 0 bases, with 20 bases separating them. Germline-derived CDR1 and CDR2 are LNHDA and SQIVND (reference sequence). The CDR3 extends over 19 amino acids. In DNA form, the CDR3 reads TGTGCCAGTAGTCCGCCTTCACTGTTACCCCTCTCTGGGGCCAACGTCCTGACTTTC. Its protein product is CASSPPSLLPLSGANVLTF.

This sequence joins TRBV5-4 and TRBJ1-3; no clear D gene. The V and J ends lost 0 bases and 0 bases respectively, with 10 bases between them. CDR3 size: 16 residues. The germline CDR1 and CDR2 sequences are SGHNT and YYREEE (reference sequence). The CDR3 DNA is TGTGCCAGCAGCTTGGACGAGGGAAGCTCTGGAAACACCATATATTTT. This encodes CASSLDEGSSGNTIYF.

The V call is TRBV9, the J call TRBJ2-3; a weak D match, TRBD1 (5 bases). V shed 0 bases and J shed 5 bases, with 10 bases lying between them. The CDR3 has 14 amino acids. The germline gives CDR1 SGDLS, CDR2 YYNGEE. CDR3 in amino acids: CASSVALQGDTQYF. The CDR3 nucleotides are TGTGCCAGCAGCGTAGCCCTCCAGGGAGATACGCAGTATTTT.

This chain connects TRBV28 to TRBJ1-2, with 12 bases fitting TRBD1. CDR1 MDHEN and CDR2 SYDVKM come from the germline V gene. The J segment lost 4 bases and the V segment lost 7 bases, leaving 16 bases of the junction unmatched. The CDR3 length is 18 residues. The chain's CDR3 is CASNEGGTGGGWRYGYTF. The CDR3 nucleotides read TGTGCCAGCAACGAGGGCGGGACAGGGGGCGGTTGGCGCTATGGCTACACCTTC.

This rearrangement joins TRBV6-5 to TRBJ2-7; TRBD1 agrees at 9 bases. The V segment lost 6 bases and the J segment 1 base; nucleotides outside the gene matches: 7. The CDR3 contains 15 residues. Germline CDR1 is MNHEY and CDR2 is SVGAGI. The CDR3 nucleotides read TGTGCCAGCAGGAGGGACAGGGAGATTTCCTACGAGCAGTACTTC. Translation: CASRRDREISYEQYF.

This chain links TRBV5-8 with TRBJ2-6, with 7 positions matching TRBD1. Germline values: CDR1 SGHTS, CDR2 YDEGEE. This CDR3 spans 15 amino acids. The V segment lost 4 bases and the J segment 3 bases; nucleotides outside the gene matches: 4. CDR3 bases: TGTGCCAGCAGCCCTGACAGGGTTGGGGCCAACGTCCTGACTTTC. It codes for CASSPDRVGANVLTF.

This clone has just one count. The chain has TRBV30 and TRBJ2-3; weak D call: TRBD2 (5 bases). V lost 3 bases to trimming and J lost 1 base, with 8 bases between them. Germline CDR1 is GTSNPN and CDR2 is SVGIG (reference sequence). CDR3 length: 13 residues. The CDR3 coding sequence is TGTGCCTGGAGGGTGGGAGGCACAGATACGCAGTATTTT. Its protein is CAWRVGGTDTQYF.

This chain connects TRBV3-1 (or the pseudogene TRBV3-2) to TRBJ2-7; D gene uncertain. The CDR3 totals 11 residues. V was pared by 0 bases and J by 6 bases, with 3 bases between. Germline assignment: CDR1 LGHDT and CDR2 YNNKEL (reference sequence). This CDR3 is CASSQEAEQYF. The CDR3 region has the DNA TGTGCCAGCAGCCAAGAGGCCGAGCAGTACTTC.

This clone was seen a few times. The rearrangement joins TRBV19 to TRBJ1-4; 7 bases map to TRBD1. The V segment lost 5 bases and the J segment 5 bases; nucleotides outside the gene matches: 5. The CDR3 runs 14 residues. CDR1 LNHDA and CDR2 SQIVND come from the germline V gene (reference sequence). In DNA, the CDR3 is TGTGCCAGTAGTGCGGGACAGAACAATGAAAAACTGTTTTTT. This translates into CASSAGQNNEKLFF.

This chain uses TRBV9 with TRBJ1-4, with 7 bases fitting TRBD1. The CDR3 is made up of 16 amino acids. From germline, CDR1 is SGDLS and CDR2 YYNGEE. V lost 0 bases and J lost 8; bases outside the gene matches: 10. The CDR3 coding sequence is TGTGCCAGCAGCGTAGGGAGGTCAGGGGGTGGCGAAAAACTGTTTTTT. Translation: CASSVGRSGGGEKLFF.

This clone was recorded only once. V gene TRBV4-1 combines with J gene TRBJ2-7; 10 bases align to TRBD1. J lost 3 bases, V lost 0 bases, and 8 bases had no gene match. The CDR3 covers 17 residues. Germline values: CDR1 MGHRA, CDR2 YSYEKL. CDR3: CASSQDIVDRGIYEQYF. In nucleotides, the CDR3 is TGCGCCAGCAGCCAAGACATTGTGGACAGGGGGATCTACGAGCAGTACTTC.

The gene calls are TRBV9 and TRBJ2-2, with 10 positions matching TRBD2. CDR1 is SGDLS, CDR2 YYNGEE, per germline. V shed 3 bases, J shed 7 bases, and the junction held 9 bases outside the gene matches. The CDR3 consists of 16 residues. CDR3 DNA sequence: TGTGCCAGCAGCGACCGGACTAGCGGAAATAACGGGGAGCTGTTTTTT. Encoded protein: CASSDRTSGNNGELFF.

This chain links TRBV4-1 with TRBJ2-3; 8 bases fit TRBD2. Unmatched junction bases numbered 11, after V lost 0 bases and J lost 6 bases. From germline, CDR1 is MGHRA and CDR2 YSYEKL. There are 17 residues in the CDR3. The CDR3 DNA reads TGCGCCAGCAGCCAAGATCGGGAAGCGGGAGAGGTTGATACGCAGTATTTT. Encoded protein: CASSQDREAGEVDTQYF.